This TCR beta chain originates from a study of T cell responses to AZD1222 COVID-19 vaccine. The CDR3 runs 18 residues. Germline V gene sequence: CDR1 SNHLY, CDR2 FYNNEI. The V gene lost 7 bases and the J gene lost 9 bases, with 28 bases spanning the gap. Study results and limitations: Two AZD1222 doses significantly raised spike-specific TCR breadth and depth over controls. In a largely white British group with more females than males, clonal diversity was possibly underestimated. Seropositivity was recorded at baseline in only six AZD1222 recipients.

In its sample, this clone was seen once. Its antigen is currently unknown. Produced via immunoSEQ multiplex PCR; TCRdb's table is partial and in-frame only. The data show 99,000 or so clones, roughly 88% seen once. The V gene is TRBV2, the J gene TRBJ1-6, with D possibly TRBD1 on 5 matching bases. Source: peripheral blood, taken on day 0 of AZD1222 vaccination. The clonotype was recovered from an adult in good health. CDR3 bases: TGTGCCAGCACCAAAACAGGTTCACCTACCGTGAGGGGTTCACCCCTCCACTTT. Its protein is CASTKTGSPTVRGSPLHF.